A selection of T cell receptor beta chains follows, all from one sample in a study of shared clonotypes between healthy human individuals. The repertoire was sequenced with immunoSEQ multiplex PCR; TCRdb's copy has only in-frame clones and lacks some. The sample consists of about 1.5 million clones, more than 95% of them appearing once. Sequencing used naive CD4+ T cells sorted from blood. These receptor sequences come from a man aged 25 to 40 in good health. CDR3s include the opening cysteine and the closing phenylalanine or tryptophan. A D gene is named only where the DNA matches it firmly. Part of the rows lack a size; the others show once, few, many or a class for expanded clones.

D gene	V gene	J gene	clone size	CDR3 protein	CDR3 DNA
-	TRBV19	TRBJ2-3	-	CASRRGSGLSTQYF	TGTGCCAGTAGAAGGGGGTCTGGGTTGAGTACGCAGTATTTT
TRBD2	TRBV13	TRBJ2-1	-	CASSLYSSGSGNEQFF	TGTGCCAGCAGCTTATATTCCAGCGGGAGTGGTAATGAGCAGTTCTTC
-	TRBV6-1	TRBJ1-5	-	CASSADFQGQPQHF	TGTGCCAGCAGTGCCGACTTTCAAGGCCAGCCCCAGCATTTT
-	TRBV6-1	TRBJ1-3	-	CASSGNTIYF	TGTGCCAGCAGTGGAAACACCATATATTTT
-	TRBV7-9	TRBJ2-2	-	CASSLMGQLAGELFF	TGTGCCAGCAGCTTAATGGGGCAGCTGGCAGGGGAGCTGTTTTTT
-	TRBV29-1	TRBJ1-4	-	CSVPGTANEKLFF	TGCAGCGTACCGGGGACGGCTAATGAAAAACTGTTTTTT
TRBD2	TRBV4-1	TRBJ2-7	-	CASSQGRGRSNEQYF	TGCGCCAGCAGCCAAGGCCGCGGGAGATCCAACGAGCAGTACTTC
TRBD1	TRBV18	TRBJ2-7	-	CASSHTAGTGSYEQYF	TGTGCCAGCTCACACACGGCCGGGACAGGTTCCTACGAGCAGTACTTC
-	TRBV5-5	TRBJ1-1	-	CASSLVSQAIYGGTEAFF	TGTGCCAGCAGCTTAGTTTCCCAGGCTATTTATGGTGGCACTGAAGCTTTCTTT
-	TRBV6-1	TRBJ2-3	-	CASRGVMFTDTQYF	TGTGCCAGCAGAGGAGTAATGTTCACAGATACGCAGTATTTT
TRBD1	TRBV10-3	TRBJ2-3	-	CAIRPGTGASTDTQYF	TGTGCCATCAGGCCCGGGACAGGGGCTAGCACAGATACGCAGTATTTT
TRBD1	TRBV28	TRBJ1-1	-	CASSQGDPGGANTEAFF	TGTGCCAGCAGCCAGGGCGATCCAGGGGGAGCGAACACTGAAGCTTTCTTT
TRBD2	TRBV7-9	TRBJ2-5	once	CASSTGLADFIGAQETQYF	TGTGCCAGCAGCACCGGACTAGCGGATTTCATTGGGGCACAAGAGACCCAGTACTTC
-	TRBV6-5	TRBJ1-1	few	CAIGHPGTEAFF	TGTGCCATAGGGCATCCGGGGACTGAAGCTTTCTTT
TRBD2	TRBV5-1	TRBJ2-3	-	CASTSGKSTDTQYF	TGCGCCAGCACTAGCGGGAAGAGCACAGATACGCAGTATTTT
-	TRBV11-2	TRBJ2-1	-	CASSLQRGSGIPSYNEQFF	TGTGCCAGCAGCTTACAAAGAGGTAGCGGAATCCCTTCCTACAATGAGCAGTTCTTC
-	TRBV2	TRBJ1-5	-	CASRRDNQPQHF	TGTGCCAGCAGAAGAGATAATCAGCCCCAGCATTTT
-	TRBV7-3	TRBJ2-1	-	CASSGSGPYNEQFF	TGTGCCAGCAGCGGGAGTGGCCCCTACAATGAGCAGTTCTTC
-	TRBV28	TRBJ2-5	-	CASSGRSVQETQYF	TGTGCCAGCAGTGGGCGGAGCGTCCAAGAGACCCAGTACTTC
TRBD1	TRBV28	TRBJ1-1	-	CARQGTGSTEAFF	TGTGCCAGGCAGGGGACAGGAAGCACTGAAGCTTTCTTT
TRBD2	TRBV30	TRBJ2-3	once	CAWSVLAGHTQYF	TGTGCCTGGAGTGTTCTAGCGGGACATACGCAGTATTTT
TRBD2	TRBV29-1	TRBJ2-5	-	CSVGILAGGQETQYF	TGCAGCGTTGGAATCCTAGCGGGAGGCCAAGAGACCCAGTACTTC
-	TRBV5-1	TRBJ2-1	-	CASSLDRGLNEQFF	TGCGCCAGCAGCTTGGATCGGGGGCTCAATGAGCAGTTCTTC
-	TRBV28	TRBJ2-2	-	CASSSARTANTGELFF	TGTGCCAGCAGCTCCGCTCGGACAGCAAACACCGGGGAGCTGTTTTTT
-	TRBV29-1	TRBJ2-7	-	CSVGPKTGSYEQYF	TGCAGCGTCGGGCCCAAGACAGGATCCTACGAGCAGTACTTC
-	TRBV27	TRBJ1-2	-	CASRKGEAGYTF	TGTGCCAGCAGGAAAGGGGAGGCAGGCTACACCTTC
-	TRBV5-1	TRBJ2-1	few	CASSLLERTYNEQFF	TGCGCCAGCAGCTTGTTGGAAAGGACCTACAATGAGCAGTTCTTC
-	TRBV29-1	TRBJ2-3	once	CSVLRLYEKGFDTDTQYF	TGCAGCGTACTCAGGTTGTATGAGAAAGGATTCGACACAGATACGCAGTATTTT
-	TRBV5-1	TRBJ1-4	-	CASSQWEATNEKLFF	TGCGCCAGCAGCCAGTGGGAGGCAACTAATGAAAAACTGTTTTTT
TRBD1	TRBV10-3	TRBJ2-2	-	CAIRPHRDRDTGELFF	TGTGCCATCAGGCCCCACAGGGACAGGGACACCGGGGAGCTGTTTTTT
-	TRBV5-6	TRBJ2-4	-	CASSLDSRLAKNIQYF	TGTGCCAGCAGCTTGGATTCAAGGTTAGCCAAAAACATTCAGTACTTC
TRBD2	TRBV12-5	TRBJ2-7	-	CASGLGAGDGYEQYF	TGTGCTAGTGGTTTAGGAGCGGGAGATGGGTACGAGCAGTACTTC
-	TRBV6-5	TRBJ2-7	-	CASIRQGGTYEQYF	TGTGCCAGCATTCGTCAGGGTGGGACCTACGAGCAGTACTTC
-	TRBV12-2	TRBJ2-3	once	CASRPKGNELAGGPADTQYF	TGTGCAAGTCGCCCAAAAGGGAACGAACTAGCGGGAGGGCCGGCAGATACGCAGTATTTT
-	TRBV5-1	TRBJ2-3	-	CASSLEGYRVTDTQYF	TGCGCCAGCAGCTTGGAAGGGTATAGAGTCACAGATACGCAGTATTTT
-	TRBV4-3	TRBJ2-2	-	CASSQPLPGGGTGELFF	TGCGCCAGCAGCCAACCACTTCCAGGGGGAGGTACCGGGGAGCTGTTTTTT
-	TRBV14	TRBJ2-2	-	CASSRKSGTGELFF	TGTGCCAGCAGCCGTAAATCCGGCACCGGGGAGCTGTTTTTT
-	TRBV28	TRBJ2-1	-	CASSPISPGGGYNEQFF	TGTGCCAGCAGTCCAATATCCCCCGGGGGTGGTTACAATGAGCAGTTCTTC
TRBD2	TRBV11-2	TRBJ2-2	-	CASSLRLAEGGPNTGELFF	TGTGCCAGCAGCTTAAGACTAGCGGAGGGGGGCCCGAACACCGGGGAGCTGTTTTTT
-	TRBV16	TRBJ2-7	-	CASSQNGQPAYEQYF	TGTGCCAGCAGCCAAAATGGACAGCCAGCCTACGAGCAGTACTTC
-	TRBV29-1	TRBJ1-5	-	CSVGGSNQPQHF	TGCAGCGTTGGGGGCAGCAATCAGCCCCAGCATTTT
TRBD1	TRBV7-9	TRBJ2-7	-	CASSPGQGIYEQYF	TGTGCCAGCAGCCCCGGACAGGGAATTTACGAGCAGTACTTC